The 17 T cell receptor beta chains below were found in one sample sequenced in a study of T cells in Graves' hyperthyroidism and ophthalmopathy. Regions amplified from RNA transcripts were the TCR beta CDR3 regions. The HTBI primer set was used in a first-round RT-PCR of the TCR CDR3. MiXCR was run by TCRdb on the multiplex PCR reads, yielding one entry per CDR3 protein. The sample yields about 290,000 distinct CDR3 sequences, about 13% seen once. Specimen: blood. The origin of the receptors is a woman between 40 and 50 years old with Graves' hyperthyroidism.

The table lists this clonotype with a few counts. The CDR3 loop is CASSGNWEGSAGELFF. The CDR3 bases are TGTGCCAGCAGTGGGAATTGGGAGGGATCGGCCGGGGAGCTGTTTTTT. The gene calls are TRBV6-1 and TRBJ2-2; 7 bases match TRBD2. V shed 4 bases, J shed 6 bases, and the junction held 11 bases outside the gene matches. CDR3 length: 16 amino acids. Germline values: CDR1 MNHNS, CDR2 SASEGT.

This clonotype was recorded many times. The chain combines TRBV3-1 with TRBJ2-7; maybe TRBD2 (6 bases). Looked up from germline, CDR1 is LGHDT and CDR2 is YNNKEL (reference sequence). Trimming removed 0 bases at V and 7 bases at J, with 10 bases between. The length of the CDR3 is 13 residues. Here the CDR3 DNA reads TGTGCCAGCAGCCAAGATAGGGCGGGGGAGCAGTACTTC. It encodes CASSQDRAGEQYF.

There are many counts of this clonotype. This rearrangement joins TRBV6-1 to TRBJ1-2; 7 nucleotides line up with TRBD1. J lost 0 bases, V lost 5 bases, and 6 bases had no gene match. The CDR3 covers 15 residues. Germline CDR1 MNHNS, CDR2 SASEGT. The CDR3 sequence is CASSRRDRPNYGYTF. DNA of the CDR3: TGTGCCAGCAGTCGGCGGGACAGACCTAACTATGGCTACACCTTC.

This clonotype occurred many times. The chain combines TRBV2 with TRBJ2-1; 15 nucleotides agree with TRBD2. This CDR3 is 14 amino acids long. J was trimmed by 9 bases and V by 6 bases; bases with no gene match: 3. Germline loops: CDR1 SNHLY, CDR2 FYNNEI. In nucleotides, the CDR3 is TGTGCCAGCAGACCGGGACTAGCGGGAGGTGAGCAGTTCTTC. This encodes CASRPGLAGGEQFF.

This clonotype was detected many times. This sequence joins TRBV24-1 and TRBJ1-5; a possible D gene is TRBD1 (5 bases). Trimming took 3 bases from V and 6 from J, leaving 11 bases between them. Germline V gene sequence: CDR1 KGHDR, CDR2 SFDVKD. The CDR3 length is 14 residues. The CDR3 nucleotides are TGTGCCACCAGTGATCCAGGGATCGGTCAGCCCCAGCATTTT. Translation gives CATSDPGIGQPQHF.

This clonotype was seen many times. The chain has TRBV24-1 and TRBJ2-1, with 11 nucleotides matching TRBD2. The CDR3 sequence is 19 residues long. The V and J ends lost 3 bases and 0 bases, in that order; junction bases with no gene match: 9. Germline loops: CDR1 KGHDR, CDR2 SFDVKD. This CDR3 is CATSDARLAGTSSYNEQFF. CDR3 coding DNA: TGTGCCACCAGTGATGCCAGACTAGCGGGAACTAGCTCCTACAATGAGCAGTTCTTC.

This clonotype was recorded many times. The V and J genes are TRBV11-3 and TRBJ2-5, with D tentatively TRBD1 (5 bases). This CDR3 comprises 14 residues. CDR1 SGHNT and CDR2 YENEEA come from the germline V gene. The V gene lost 6 bases and the J gene lost 1 base, with 12 bases spanning the gap. For the CDR3, the DNA is TGTGCCAGCAGTACAAGGGGTTTCCAAGAGACCCAGTACTTC. This encodes CASSTRGFQETQYF.

This clonotype was recorded a few times. CDR3 in DNA: TGTGCCAGCAGCCCGACAGGGACCCCCTCCTACAATGAGCAGTTCTTC. Protein product: CASSPTGTPSYNEQFF. This chain links TRBV12-3 or TRBV12-4 with TRBJ2-1; 7 positions agree with TRBD1. CDR3 length equals 16 residues. The V segment lost 6 bases and the J segment 0 bases; nucleotides outside the gene matches: 8.

The table lists this clonotype with a count of one. This chain joins TRBV5-1 and TRBJ2-7, with D unclear. The CDR3 sequence is 13 residues long. Trimming cost V 4 bases and J 4 bases, with 12 bases left between them. Germline V gene sequence: CDR1 SGHRS, CDR2 YFSETQ. The CDR3, as DNA: TGCGCCAGCAGCGATATTCGAGTTTACGAGCAGTACTTC. Its protein product is CASSDIRVYEQYF.

This clonotype was picked up many times. V and J are TRBV30 and TRBJ1-3; D is ambiguous. Looked up from germline, CDR1 is GTSNPN and CDR2 is SVGIG (reference sequence). V was cut by 4 bases and J by 2 bases, with 9 bases left in between. CDR3 length equals 13 residues. The CDR3, as DNA: TGTGCCTGGATGGTAGAGACTGGAAACACCATATATTTT. It encodes CAWMVETGNTIYF.

To note about this clonotype: The junction and the germline gene differ at one end; a read error may be behind it. The chain carries TRBV2 and TRBJ2-7, with D unclear. CDR1 is SNHLY, CDR2 FYNNEI, per germline. This CDR3 has 12 amino acids. As DNA, the CDR3 is TGTCCCAGCAGTCAAGAGTCCTACGAGCAGTACTTC. It codes for CPSSQESYEQYF.

This clonotype showed up many times. CDR3 in DNA: TGTGCCAGCAGTTTAGACACGCCAGGCAATCAGCCCCAGCATTTT. The encoded protein is CASSLDTPGNQPQHF. The rearrangement uses TRBV28 and TRBJ1-5; no firm D call. The length of the CDR3 is 15 residues. Looked up from germline, CDR1 is MDHEN and CDR2 is SYDVKM. Trimming removed 2 bases at V and 2 bases at J, with 10 bases between.

This clonotype was seen more than once but under ten times. A much larger clonotype is one base distant, so this may be a read error. CDR3 coding DNA: TGTGCCCGCAGCCCCACCTTCGGCCCTTACGAGCAGTACTTC. As protein: CARSPTFGPYEQYF. The chain employs TRBV28 and TRBJ2-7; unclear D gene. In germline, CDR1 is MDHEN, CDR2 SYDVKM. CDR3 length: 14 residues.

CDR3 residues: CASSLRQGSYGYTF. CDR3 in DNA: TGTGCCAGCAGCCTGCGACAGGGCAGCTATGGCTACACCTTC. This chain uses TRBV12-3 or TRBV12-4 with TRBJ1-2, with 7 bases fitting TRBD1. The CDR3 covers 14 residues. V gave up 6 bases and J gave up 4 bases; unmatched junction bases: 8.

This clonotype was picked up a small number of times. The chain uses TRBV28 and TRBJ1-2; the match to TRBD1 covers 7 bases. Germline CDR1 MDHEN, CDR2 SYDVKM. The CDR3 is made up of 14 amino acids. V lost 2 bases and J lost 4; bases outside the gene matches: 4. DNA for the CDR3: TGTGCCAGCAGTTTACCCGACAGGGTCTATGGCTACACCTTC. Its translation: CASSLPDRVYGYTF.

This clonotype was recorded at least ten times. J is TRBJ2-7 and V is TRBV6-4; 10 bases agree with TRBD2. Losses at the gene ends were 4 bases for V and 4 bases for J; bases not matched to a gene: 7. CDR1 is MRHNA and CDR2 is SNTAGT in the germline V gene. The CDR3 has 15 residues. In DNA, the CDR3 is TGTGCCAGCAGTGTGGCTAGCGGGAGCGGGTACGAGCAGTACTTC. Its translation is CASSVASGSGYEQYF.

This clonotype was detected ten times or more. The chain carries TRBV6-1 and TRBJ2-5, with TRBD1 matching 8 bases. Germline V lookup: CDR1 MNHNS, CDR2 SASEGT. V shed 10 bases, J shed 7 bases, and the junction held 14 bases outside the gene matches. The CDR3 is 14 residues long. CDR3 nucleotides: TGTGCCACCGCTCACGGACAGGGCCGTGGGACCCAGTACTTC. Translation gives CATAHGQGRGTQYF.